The following is a TCR beta chain sequence with its context. The antigen remains unidentified. The data were obtained in a study of cytomegalovirus exposure and HLA in healthy donors. General study points: Using a false discovery rate of 0.05, a later analysis showed that 15,000 to 20,000 TCR beta sequences were associated with HLA alleles. The study dropped some indistinguishable V segments, TRBV6-2 and TRBV6-3 among them. As was reported, the HLA-A and HLA-B alleles of most subjects were accurately predicted from TCR beta sequences. There was a cluster of highly shared sequence variants that was likely a sequencing artifact.

Amplification used 60 Vbeta primers and 13 Jbeta primers. Method: immunoSEQ multiplex PCR; TCRdb's copy keeps in-frame clones and lacks some. Among 90,000 or so clones, roughly 71% were seen once, and the ten largest hold 2.7%. Germline loops: CDR1 MRHNA, CDR2 SNTAGT. The length of the CDR3 is 15 residues. Losses at the gene ends were 6 bases for V and 2 bases for J; bases not matched to a gene: 7. The sequence came from a man aged 45 to 65 in good health and CMV-seronegative. Specimen: PBMCs. The rearrangement uses TRBV6-4 and TRBJ2-3; 8 bases fit TRBD1. In DNA, the CDR3 is TGTGCCAGCAGGATGACAGGGGCTGTCACAGATACGCAGTATTTT. Translated, it gives CASRMTGAVTDTQYF.